Sequencing of this TCR beta chain was carried out in a study of CD39 and CD103 CD8 tumor-infiltrating T cells (dated 2018 in TCRdb). As for the study more broadly: The repertoire comparisons shown came from four patients: one with an HPV-positive HNSCC, one with an HPV-negative HNSCC, one with ovarian cancer and one with melanoma. Deep sequencing of TCRbeta CDR3 was used to compare the repertoires of CD8 TIL subsets, defined by CD103 and CD39, with those of peripheral memory CD8 T cells. General study outcomes and caveats: DP CD8 TILs appeared to be more oligoclonal than DN and SP CD8 TILs and blood memory CD8 T cells, with 56-86% covered by the top 30 clonotypes. DP TIL clonotypes were rarely detected in blood or uninvolved lymph node, whereas DN TIL clonotypes were found to largely overlap with peripheral memory CD8 repertoires.

This clone was observed a handful of times. The antigen it recognizes is unknown. The sample holds no much larger clone one base away, and base qualities are not on file. There are 12 amino acids in the CDR3, from cysteine to phenylalanine inclusive. Of all the DNA, just the CDR3 is kept, 36 bases in frame from base 1. V is cut by 10 bases and J by 7 bases, and the space between the germline ends is 13 bases. CDR1 and CDR2 (LNHDA, SQIVND) derive from the germline V gene (reference sequence). Genomic DNA was extracted with the DNeasy Blood and Tissue Kit from 10,000 to 100,000 sorted cells per subset. TCRbeta V-J or V-D-J regions were sequenced and mapped by the immunoSEQ service, with coverage above 10x per sample. From the authors' description of their analysis: Analysis was limited to productive rearrangements exported from the immunoSEQ Analyzer platform, and clonality was evaluated on the 500 most abundant clones. The Morisita-Horn similarity index and the Jaccard index were used to quantify the overlap in repertoires between populations. Morisita-Horn similarity between CD8 T-cell subset TCR repertoires was measured in a handful of cancer patients. TCRdb holds this immuneACCESS table with in-frame rearrangements only. Some clones are missing; in checked studies, unresolved V genes explain under half, and the rest has no known cause. V and J calls and clone size follow that table, whereas D and trimming were derived from the DNA. The table for this sample lists some 16,000 clones; 75% to 95% of them were counted only once. The ten largest make up about 4.5% of the sample.

At the time samples were collected, the patients were not on therapy, although their prior treatments varied from chemotherapy, radiotherapy, surgery and immunotherapy to none at all. Thawed cells were enriched for T lymphocytes with a negative-selection kit, adding EpCAM beads for tumor-infiltrating lymphocytes. Memory CD8 T cells were sorted as CD8+CD4-CD45RA- cells regardless of CCR7 expression. Peripheral blood mononuclear cells were obtained using a Ficoll-Paque PLUS gradient and were cryopreserved prior to analysis. Populations were sorted to approximately 99% purity on a FACSAria II, and cell pellets were frozen for TCR sequencing without culture.

The chain was built from TRBV19 and TRBJ1-4, with a tentative D gene TRBD1 over 5 matching bases. The TCR comes from a human donor with head and neck squamous cell carcinoma. Sequenced: CD8+ T cells sorted from blood. The cell subset or site label on this specimen signifies: total memory CD8 T cells (CD45RA-CCR7+/-) from blood or uninvolved lymph node. The DNA sequence is given as TGTGCCACCGGCAGGGTCCTTGAAAAACTGTTTTTT. This yields the protein CATGRVLEKLFF.